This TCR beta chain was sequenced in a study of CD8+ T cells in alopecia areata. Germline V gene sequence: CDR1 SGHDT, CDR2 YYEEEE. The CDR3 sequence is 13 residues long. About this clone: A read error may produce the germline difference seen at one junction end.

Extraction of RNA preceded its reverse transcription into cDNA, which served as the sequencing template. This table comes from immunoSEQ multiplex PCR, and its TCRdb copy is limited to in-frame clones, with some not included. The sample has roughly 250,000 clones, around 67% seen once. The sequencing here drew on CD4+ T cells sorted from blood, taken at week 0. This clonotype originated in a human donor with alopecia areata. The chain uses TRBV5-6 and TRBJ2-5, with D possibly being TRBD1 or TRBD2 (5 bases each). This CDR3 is CASNGWGSRTQHF. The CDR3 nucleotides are TGTGCCAGCAACGGGTGGGGGTCACGGACCCAGCACTTC.